The 18 T cell receptor beta chains in this list originate from one sample, sequenced in a study of shared clonotypes between healthy human individuals. Profiling relied on immunoSEQ multiplex PCR, and the TCRdb table lists in-frame clones only, not all of them. In the table there are about 870,000 clones, 80% to 95% of which are singletons. CD45RO-negative CD8 cells positively selected for CCR7 made up the naive population, which excluded terminally differentiated effector memory CD45RA+ cells. Material for sequencing was naive CD8+ T cells sorted from blood. The origin of the receptors is a man younger than 40 in good health.

This chain links TRBV7-2 with TRBJ2-3, with D unclear. V was trimmed by 5 bases and J by 1 base, leaving 16 bases between them. CDR1 is SGHTA, CDR2 FQGNSA, per germline. The CDR3 totals 16 residues. For the CDR3, the DNA is TGTGCCAGCAGCCTAGAAATGGGAATAGGCACAGATACGCAGTATTTT. It encodes CASSLEMGIGTDTQYF.

The V gene is TRBV27, the J gene TRBJ2-7, with D possibly being TRBD1 (5 bases). With 3 bases removed from V and 7 bases from J, the gap between germline ends came to 16 bases. The germline V gene encodes CDR1 MNHEY and CDR2 SMNVEV (reference sequence). CDR3 length: 14 residues. This CDR3 reads CASSFSGSADEQYF. The CDR3 DNA sequence: TGTGCCAGCAGTTTTTCAGGGTCTGCGGATGAGCAGTACTTC.

The chain combines TRBV5-1 with TRBJ2-1; tentative D call: TRBD2 (6 bases). The CDR3 is made up of 16 amino acids. V was pared by 4 bases and J by 4 bases, with 18 bases between. Germline V lookup: CDR1 SGHRS, CDR2 YFSETQ. The DNA for the CDR3 is TGCGCCAGCAGCCCGGACGGGAGTTGGTTGTACAATGAGCAGTTCTTC. Residues: CASSPDGSWLYNEQFF.

V and J are TRBV7-9 and TRBJ2-5; the match to TRBD2 covers 12 bases. J gave up 5 bases and V 2 bases, and 15 bases lay outside the gene matches. Germline values: CDR1 SEHNR, CDR2 FQNEAQ (reference sequence). The CDR3 is made up of 19 amino acids. The CDR3 reads CASSLLAGGKYPWVETQYF. In DNA form, the CDR3 reads TGTGCCAGCAGCTTACTAGCGGGAGGGAAGTACCCTTGGGTGGAGACCCAGTACTTC.

With regard to this clone: Other DNA sequences within the sample encode an identical CDR3. The chain links TRBV27 to TRBJ2-7, with D perhaps assigned TRBD1 or TRBD2 (5 bases each). The V end was cut by 6 bases, the J end by 1 base, with 7 bases between. This CDR3 has 12 residues. Per germline, CDR1 MNHEY and CDR2 SMNVEV (reference sequence). CDR3 coding DNA: TGTGCCAGCAGGGGGGTTTCCTACGAGCAGTACTTC. This codes for CASRGVSYEQYF.

The genes are TRBV19 and TRBJ2-1, with D unclear. V was trimmed by 1 base and J by 0 bases, leaving 13 bases between them. Germline assignment: CDR1 LNHDA and CDR2 SQIVND (reference sequence). The CDR3 is made up of 17 amino acids. CDR3 amino acids: CASSIVLGDSSYNEQFF. CDR3 bases: TGTGCCAGTAGTATAGTCCTAGGAGATAGCTCCTACAATGAGCAGTTCTTC.

J is TRBJ2-3 and V is TRBV4-3; 8 bases map to TRBD1. The germline gives CDR1 LGHNA, CDR2 YSLEER. V shed 4 bases and J 4 bases; nucleotides not matched to a gene: 7. The CDR3 spans 15 residues. The CDR3 region is CASSRVYRGSDTQYF. The CDR3 DNA reads TGCGCCAGCAGCCGAGTTTACAGGGGGTCAGATACGCAGTATTTT.

J is TRBJ2-1 and V is TRBV7-6, with 7 bases that match TRBD2. The CDR3 extends over 16 amino acids. The germline CDR1 and CDR2 sequences are SGHVS and FNYEAQ. V was pared by 3 bases and J by 3 bases, with 8 bases of the junction left unmatched. CDR3 DNA sequence: TGTGCCAGCAGCTTGCCTAGCGGAGGTGTCTACAATGAGCAGTTCTTC. Protein sequence: CASSLPSGGVYNEQFF.

The rearrangement links TRBV2 to TRBJ2-3; 8 positions agree with TRBD1. With 8 bases clipped from V and 4 bases from J, the junction kept 17 bases outside the gene matches. Germline V gives CDR1 SNHLY, CDR2 FYNNEI. The CDR3 is 17 residues long. The CDR3 is CASLRNPRTGTPDTQYF. CDR3 nucleotides: TGTGCCAGCCTCCGGAACCCTCGGACAGGGACCCCAGATACGCAGTATTTT.

The chain couples TRBV27 to TRBJ2-1; D unresolved. The CDR3 is 11 amino acids. Germline loops: CDR1 MNHEY, CDR2 SMNVEV (reference sequence). The V end was cut by 5 bases, the J end by 8 bases, with 7 bases between. Written as DNA, the CDR3 is TGTGCCAGCAGTGGCGCAGATGAGCAGTTCTTC. Amino acids: CASSGADEQFF.

This clone was observed once. V gene TRBV29-1 combines with J gene TRBJ2-2; TRBD1 is a possible D gene (6 bases). CDR3 size: 14 residues. V dropped 2 bases and J dropped 5 bases, with 12 bases sitting between them. Germline assignment: CDR1 SQVTM and CDR2 ANQGSEA. CDR3 amino acids: CSVELRGSTGELFF. The DNA for the CDR3 is TGCAGCGTTGAATTAAGGGGGTCTACCGGGGAGCTGTTTTTT.

The chain uses TRBV5-1 and TRBJ2-1; 9 bases map to TRBD1. CDR1 SGHRS and CDR2 YFSETQ come from the germline V gene. The CDR3 spans 16 residues. J was trimmed by 4 bases and V by 0 bases; bases with no gene match: 5. CDR3 region: CASSLGPGTGYNEQFF. The DNA of the CDR3 is TGCGCCAGCAGCTTGGGGCCTGGGACAGGGTACAATGAGCAGTTCTTC.

The gene calls are TRBV7-8 and TRBJ2-3; 13 bases are shared with TRBD2. Germline V gene lookup returns CDR1 SGHVS and CDR2 FQNEAQ. The CDR3 has 17 residues. V was pared by 5 bases and J by 2 bases, with 7 bases of the junction left unmatched. This CDR3 is CASSLGLAGDYTDTQYF. The CDR3 nucleotides read TGTGCCAGCAGCCTCGGACTAGCGGGAGACTACACAGATACGCAGTATTTT. Based on the CDR3 plus reference TRBV7-8 and TRBJ2-3, the full variable domain is GAGVSQSPRYKVAKRGQDVALRCDPISGHVSLFWYQQALGQGPEFLTYFQNEAQLDKSGLPSDRFFAERPEGSVSTLKIQRTQQEDSAVYLCASSLGLAGDYTDTQYFGPGTRLTVL.

This clone has only one observation. CDR3 sequence (DNA): TGTGCCATTTCGGGACAGGGGGAAAATCAGCCCCAGCATTTT. Amino acid sequence: CAISGQGENQPQHF. The J gene is TRBJ1-5, the V gene TRBV28; 11 nucleotides match TRBD1. The V and J ends lost 10 bases and 4 bases, in that order; junction bases with no gene match: 6. The CDR3 length is 14 residues. The V gene's germline CDR1 is MDHEN and CDR2 SYDVKM.

The V and J genes are TRBV29-1 and TRBJ2-7; 8 bases are shared with TRBD1. Germline V CDR1 and CDR2: SQVTM, ANQGSEA. The CDR3 consists of 13 residues. J was trimmed by 6 bases and V by 3 bases; bases with no gene match: 7. The CDR3 region is CSVDGGQVFEQYF. For the CDR3, the DNA is TGCAGCGTTGACGGGGGACAGGTTTTCGAGCAGTACTTC.

This clone appeared once. The chain has TRBV27 and TRBJ1-2; tentatively, D is TRBD1 (5 bases). V lost 4 bases and J lost 2, with 8 bases in between. Germline V gives CDR1 MNHEY, CDR2 SMNVEV (reference sequence). There are 13 residues in the CDR3. The CDR3 DNA reads as TGTGCCAGCAGTTGGGACTACAACTATGGCTACACCTTC. Protein product: CASSWDYNYGYTF.

V gene TRBV2 combines with J gene TRBJ1-1, with TRBD1 matching 8 bases. The CDR3 loop spans 11 amino acids. The V segment lost 7 bases and the J segment 11 bases; nucleotides outside the gene matches: 6. CDR1 and CDR2 (germline): SNHLY, FYNNEI. CDR3 sequence (DNA): TGTGCCAGCATCGACAGGGGTGGCGCTTTCTTT. Its protein product is CASIDRGGAFF.

This chain joins TRBV27 and TRBJ2-1; 7 nucleotides line up with TRBD1. This CDR3 has 16 amino acids. Germline V gene sequence: CDR1 MNHEY, CDR2 SMNVEV (reference sequence). J gave up 5 bases and V 2 bases, and 9 bases lay outside the gene matches. The DNA of the CDR3 is TGTGCCAGCAGTTTAGGGGACAGACCGCTAAACAATGAGCAGTTCTTC. Translating gives CASSLGDRPLNNEQFF.